This is a list of T cell receptor beta chains from one sample in a study of control samples from healthy donors and cancer patients. Measured with immunoSEQ multiplex PCR; TCRdb has only the in-frame clones, and not every one. The profile shows fewer than 200,000 clones, nearly 90% of them singletons. Specimen: blood. These receptors came from a woman between 50 and 59 years old in good health. Both conserved end residues are part of each CDR3. Each record gives: clone size, V gene, J gene, D gene, CDR3 protein, CDR3 DNA. The D gene is left open where the match is weak. Size is stated for part of the rows, as once, few or many counts, or as a class when the clone is expanded.

few	TRBV10-2	TRBJ1-1	NA	CASSLQGRDTEAFF	TGCGCCAGCAGCCTCCAGGGGAGGGACACTGAAGCTTTCTTT
many	TRBV5-1	TRBJ2-7	NA	CASSEHDEQYF	TGCGCCAGCAGCGAACATGACGAGCAGTACTTC
NA	TRBV7-2	TRBJ2-1	NA	CASSLQILTGTDLEQFF	TGTGCCAGCAGCCTCCAGATCTTAACCGGGACTGACTTAGAGCAGTTCTTC
NA	TRBV6-9	TRBJ2-5	NA	CASRKQGRETQYF	TGTGCCAGCAGGAAACAGGGCCGGGAGACCCAGTACTTC
NA	TRBV15	TRBJ2-1	TRBD2	CATSSLPGLEDYYGNEQFF	TGTGCCACCAGCAGCCTACCGGGACTAGAAGATTATTACGGGAATGAGCAGTTCTTC
NA	TRBV11-3	TRBJ1-1	NA	CASSHENTEAFF	TGTGCCAGCAGCCACGAGAACACTGAAGCTTTCTTT
NA	TRBV5-1	TRBJ2-7	TRBD2	CASSLGTSLVEQYF	TGCGCCAGCAGCTTGGGGACTAGCCTGGTCGAGCAGTACTTC
NA	TRBV3-1/TRBV3-2	TRBJ2-5	NA	CASSQLSGFETQYF	TGTGCCAGCAGCCAATTGAGCGGTTTTGAGACCCAGTACTTC
NA	TRBV7-2	TRBJ2-7	NA	CASDPSFGDLEQYF	TGTGCCAGCGATCCTTCCTTTGGGGATCTCGAGCAGTACTTC
NA	TRBV7-9	TRBJ2-7	TRBD2	CASRLAGGSSYEQYF	TGTGCCAGCAGATTAGCGGGAGGCAGCTCCTACGAGCAGTACTTC
NA	TRBV27	TRBJ2-2	NA	CASSLAGELFF	TGTGCCAGCAGTTTAGCCGGGGAGCTGTTTTTT
NA	TRBV10-3	TRBJ2-4	TRBD2	CAISSGTIGKNIQYF	TGTGCCATCAGCAGCGGGACTATTGGCAAAAACATTCAGTACTTC
NA	TRBV5-1	TRBJ2-1	NA	CASSLEAYNEQFF	TGCGCCAGCAGCTTGGAGGCGTACAATGAGCAGTTCTTC
NA	TRBV9	TRBJ1-2	NA	CASSRDSGDGYTF	TGTGCCAGCAGCCGGGACTCGGGGGATGGCTACACCTTC
few	TRBV5-1	TRBJ2-1	TRBD2	CASSLRSSGRGDEQFF	TGCGCCAGCAGCTTGAGGTCTAGCGGGAGGGGGGATGAGCAGTTCTTC
NA	TRBV15	TRBJ1-4	NA	CATARGPINEKLFF	TGTGCCACCGCGAGAGGTCCTATTAATGAAAAACTGTTTTTT
NA	TRBV30	TRBJ2-7	TRBD2	CAWSEGLAGEDEQYF	TGTGCCTGGAGTGAAGGGCTAGCGGGAGAGGACGAGCAGTACTTC
NA	TRBV4-1	TRBJ1-5	NA	CASSQQSNQPQHF	TGCGCCAGCAGCCAACAGAGCAATCAGCCCCAGCATTTT
NA	TRBV13	TRBJ1-2	NA	CASSLGLRKGAGGYTF	TGTGCCAGCAGCTTAGGACTTCGGAAGGGAGCGGGTGGCTACACCTTC
once	TRBV3-1/TRBV3-2	TRBJ2-1	TRBD1	CASSLTGYAEQFF	TGTGCCAGCAGCTTGACAGGGTATGCTGAGCAGTTCTTC
NA	TRBV11-3	TRBJ2-3	NA	CASSYGGSADTQYF	TGTGCCAGCAGCTACGGCGGTTCAGCAGATACGCAGTATTTT
NA	TRBV4-3	TRBJ1-1	NA	CASSHNAGLNTEAFF	TGCGCCAGCAGCCATAACGCGGGGCTGAACACTGAAGCTTTCTTT
NA	TRBV9	TRBJ1-2	NA	CASSVGAIANYGYTF	TGTGCCAGCAGCGTGGGGGCCATAGCTAACTATGGCTACACCTTC
few	TRBV9	TRBJ1-3	NA	CASSVELPTVSGNTIYF	TGTGCCAGCAGCGTAGAACTCCCGACCGTCTCTGGAAACACCATATATTTT
NA	TRBV4-3	TRBJ1-6	NA	CASSQSLGPPGPPLHF	TGCGCCAGCAGCCAATCCCTCGGCCCTCCCGGTCCGCCCCTCCACTTT
NA	TRBV6-4	TRBJ1-4	NA	CASSETAGLSGKLFF	TGTGCCAGCAGTGAAACGGCCGGGCTCTCTGGAAAACTGTTTTTT
NA	TRBV15	TRBJ1-5	NA	CATGQGLNSNQPQHF	TGTGCCACCGGCCAGGGGCTAAATAGCAATCAGCCCCAGCATTTT
once	TRBV28	TRBJ2-6	NA	CASRGPGSSGANVLTF	TGTGCCAGCCGGGGTCCAGGCTCCTCTGGGGCCAACGTCCTGACTTTC